The 22 T cell receptor beta chains presented below share a single source sample, sequenced in a study of shared clonotypes between healthy human individuals. This table comes from immunoSEQ multiplex PCR, and its TCRdb copy is limited to in-frame clones, with some not included. The table records some 1,400,000 clones, over 95% of them present only once. Source material: naive CD4+ T cells sorted from blood. As to subset: CD45RA+ positively selected. All receptors come from a man aged 25 to 40 in good health.

The V gene is TRBV6-6, the J gene TRBJ2-3, with D perhaps matching TRBD1 (5 bases). Germline V CDR1 and CDR2: MNHNY, SVGAGI (reference sequence). The CDR3 has 13 amino acids. Trimming took 8 bases from V and 1 from J, leaving 10 bases between them. CDR3 loop: CASGVRGTDTQYF. The CDR3 DNA reads TGTGCCAGCGGTGTCAGGGGCACAGATACGCAGTATTTT.

The V gene is TRBV28, the J gene TRBJ1-1; 7 bases are shared with TRBD1. After removal of 5 bases from V and 0 bases from J, the junction contained 6 bases not matched to a gene. CDR1 and CDR2 from the germline V gene are MDHEN and SYDVKM. This CDR3 has 15 residues. The DNA for the CDR3 is TGTGCCAGCAGTAGGGGACAGCTCATGAACACTGAAGCTTTCTTT. The encoded protein is CASSRGQLMNTEAFF.

J is TRBJ1-2 and V is TRBV15; TRBD1 matches at 9 bases. This CDR3 is built from 14 residues. V lost 4 bases to trimming and J lost 8 bases; unmatched junction nucleotides: 8. Per the germline V gene, CDR1 is LNHNV and CDR2 is YYDKDF (reference sequence). CDR3 bases: TGTGCCACCAGCAAACAGGGGGCCACCCTAGGCTACACCTTC. Residues: CATSKQGATLGYTF. Complete variable domain (other parts from reference TRBV15 and TRBJ1-2): DAMVIQNPRYQVTQFGKPVTLSCSQTLNHNVMYWYQQKSSQAPKLLFHYYDKDFNNEADTPDNFQSRRPNTSFCFLDIRSPGLGDTAMYLCATSKQGATLGYTFGSGTRLTVV.

Remarks on this clone: Other DNA variants within this sample encode the same CDR3. The V call is TRBV5-1, the J call TRBJ1-1; D might be TRBD1 (5 bases). The length of the CDR3 is 14 residues. CDR1 and CDR2 (germline): SGHRS, YFSETQ. V lost 2 bases and J lost 1, with 9 bases in between. The CDR3 sequence: CASSFTGQNTEAFF. DNA for the CDR3: TGCGCCAGCAGCTTCACCGGACAGAACACTGAAGCTTTCTTT.

The rearrangement joins TRBV29-1 to TRBJ2-1; 7 bases are shared with TRBD2. Germline CDR1 and CDR2: SQVTM and ANQGSEA. V lost 3 bases and J lost 10; bases outside the gene matches: 6. CDR3 length: 12 amino acids. The chain's CDR3 is CSVDIGLVEQFF. Here the CDR3 DNA reads TGCAGCGTTGACATAGGACTAGTCGAGCAGTTCTTC.

This clone was counted once. This chain links TRBV9 with TRBJ1-1, with 7 bases lining up with TRBD1. Germline CDR1 and CDR2: SGDLS and YYNGEE. The CDR3 loop spans 14 amino acids. After removal of 4 bases from V and 4 bases from J, the junction contained 7 bases not matched to a gene. CDR3 region: CASSLGQARTEAFF. The CDR3, as DNA: TGTGCCAGCAGCCTAGGACAGGCACGCACTGAAGCTTTCTTT.

The chain links TRBV9 to TRBJ2-3; D is unclear. The germline V gene has CDR1 SGDLS and CDR2 YYNGEE. Trimming stripped 3 bases from V and 4 bases from J, with 12 bases between. The CDR3 consists of 14 residues. The CDR3: CASSAQPGPDTQYF. In DNA, the CDR3 is TGTGCCAGCAGCGCCCAGCCGGGTCCAGATACGCAGTATTTT.

This sequence joins TRBV4-1 and TRBJ2-1; 8 bases agree with TRBD2. Germline V lookup: CDR1 MGHRA, CDR2 YSYEKL. The CDR3 runs to 16 residues. The V and J ends lost 5 bases and 0 bases, in that order; junction bases with no gene match: 6. The CDR3 nucleotides are TGCGCCAGCAGCAGACTAGCGACCGCCTCCTACAATGAGCAGTTCTTC. It translates to CASSRLATASYNEQFF.

The CDR3 sequence: CASSPKGATEAFF. The CDR3 DNA reads as TGTGCCAGCTCACCAAAAGGTGCCACTGAAGCTTTCTTT. The chain links TRBV18 to TRBJ1-1; D call uncertain. Germline CDR1 KGHSH, CDR2 LQKENI. Trimming stripped 2 bases from V and 4 bases from J, with 8 bases between. The CDR3 runs to 13 residues.

This chain uses TRBV28 with TRBJ2-1, with TRBD1 as a possible D gene (5 bases). The CDR3 has 16 residues. Germline V gene sequence: CDR1 MDHEN, CDR2 SYDVKM. V was cut by 5 bases and J by 4 bases, with 18 bases left in between. Here the CDR3 reads CASSPHQQGGYNEQFF. The CDR3 coding sequence is TGTGCCAGCAGTCCCCACCAGCAGGGTGGATACAATGAGCAGTTCTTC.

The CDR3 loop is CASSPWKSTYEQYF. In DNA, the CDR3 is TGTGCCAGCAGCCCCTGGAAATCGACCTACGAGCAGTACTTC. The rearrangement links TRBV14 to TRBJ2-7, with no clear D. V shed 4 bases and J shed 2 bases, with 12 bases lying between them. The CDR3 is 14 amino acids. Germline CDR1 SGHDN, CDR2 FVKESK.

A note on this clone: Other DNA sequences in this sample translate to the same CDR3. As DNA, the CDR3 is TGTGCCAGCAGCTTAGGCGCGGGCACAGATACGCAGTATTTT. Amino acid sequence: CASSLGAGTDTQYF. The chain links TRBV11-3 to TRBJ2-3; D not certain. CDR1 SGHNT and CDR2 YENEEA come from the germline V gene. The CDR3 extends over 14 amino acids. Trimming stripped 1 base from V and 1 base from J, with 6 bases between.

The genes are TRBV5-5 and TRBJ2-1, with D hard to call. Germline CDR1 and CDR2: SGHKS and YYEKEE (reference sequence). Trimming took 2 bases from V and 7 from J, leaving 10 bases between them. The CDR3 spans 13 residues. CDR3 loop: CASSLFRVNEQFF. Here the CDR3 DNA reads TGTGCCAGCAGCTTATTTAGGGTTAATGAGCAGTTCTTC.

This chain connects TRBV1 to TRBJ2-6; the table's D call TRBD2 went unverified against the DNA. TRBV1 is recorded as a pseudogene. This CDR3 has 16 amino acids. In DNA form, the CDR3 reads TGCACCAGCATCCGGGAGAGTTACTCTGGGGCCAACGTCCTGACTTTC. Amino acid sequence: CTSIRESYSGANVLTF.

The CDR3 here is CASSPGQGTDTQYF. For the CDR3, the DNA is TGTGCCAGCAGCCCAGGACAGGGGACAGATACGCAGTATTTT. This chain uses TRBV11-2 with TRBJ2-3; TRBD1 matches 9 bases. J lost 3 bases, V lost 5 bases, and 3 bases had no gene match. Germline V gene data show CDR1 as SGHAT and CDR2 as FQNNGV. The CDR3 consists of 14 residues. Full variable domain (rest looked up from reference TRBV11-2 and TRBJ2-3): EAGVAQSPRYKIIEKRQSVAFWCNPISGHATLYWYQQILGQGPKLLIQFQNNGVVDDSQLPKDRFSAERLKGVDSTLKIQPAKLEDSAVYLCASSPGQGTDTQYFGPGTRLTVL.

V gene TRBV6-5 combines with J gene TRBJ2-7, with 13 bases aligning to TRBD2. The CDR3 loop spans 15 amino acids. V lost 4 bases, J lost 3 bases, and 3 bases stayed unmatched. CDR1 and CDR2 from the germline V gene are MNHEY and SVGAGI. CDR3 residues: CASSLGLAGNYEQYF. The CDR3, as DNA: TGTGCCAGCAGTTTGGGACTAGCGGGAAACTACGAGCAGTACTTC.

In regard to this clone: The sample has other DNA sequences that encode this CDR3 too. This rearrangement joins TRBV2 to TRBJ1-5, with 9 bases that match TRBD1. The length of the CDR3 is 13 residues. The V gene's germline CDR1 is SNHLY and CDR2 FYNNEI. V gave up 6 bases and J gave up 5 bases; unmatched junction bases: 2. In DNA, the CDR3 is TGTGCCAGCAGAAGGACAGGGGATCAGCCCCAGCATTTT. Translated, it gives CASRRTGDQPQHF.

This chain's CDR3 is CASTLRLDLETQYF. The CDR3 DNA follows: TGTGCCAGCACCCTGAGACTAGATCTTGAGACCCAGTACTTC. This rearrangement joins TRBV6-5 to TRBJ2-5, with a weak D call TRBD2 (6 bases). The V end lost 7 bases, the J end lost 5 bases, and 17 bases lay between the germline ends. Per germline, CDR1 MNHEY and CDR2 SVGAGI. This CDR3 has 14 residues.

The rearrangement links TRBV2 to TRBJ2-1; 7 bases are a match to TRBD2. Trimming at V came to 7 bases and at J to 9 bases, leaving 9 bases not matched to a gene. This CDR3 comprises 13 residues. Per the germline V gene, CDR1 is SNHLY and CDR2 is FYNNEI. CDR3 protein: CASTTGQRGEQFF. As DNA, the CDR3 is TGTGCCAGCACCACTGGGCAGCGGGGTGAGCAGTTCTTC.

The chain uses TRBV11-1 and TRBJ2-7, with TRBD2 as a possible D gene (7 bases). CDR1 SGHAT and CDR2 FQDESV come from the germline V gene (reference sequence). Trimming took off 5 bases at V and 2 bases at J, with 19 bases between the two ends. The CDR3 spans 16 residues. In DNA form, the CDR3 reads TGTGCCAGCAGCAACTCCGCTGGGAGGGGGACCTACGAGCAGTACTTC. Translation gives CASSNSAGRGTYEQYF.

The rearrangement joins TRBV11-1 to TRBJ2-1; tentatively, D is TRBD2 (6 bases). Germline-derived CDR1 and CDR2 are SGHAT and FQDESV (reference sequence). The CDR3 has 14 residues. V lost 5 bases to trimming and J lost 8 bases, with 16 bases between them. DNA of the CDR3: TGTGCCAGCAGCCACCGGGACTGGGTGGATGAGCAGTTCTTC. Its protein product is CASSHRDWVDEQFF.

V gene TRBV7-9 combines with J gene TRBJ2-1; TRBD1 matches at 7 bases. The germline V gene has CDR1 SEHNR and CDR2 FQNEAQ (reference sequence). With 5 bases clipped from V and 4 bases from J, the junction kept 11 bases outside the gene matches. The CDR3 length is 16 residues. In DNA form, the CDR3 reads TGTGCCAGCAGCCAGACAGGGTCGGAACGTTACAATGAGCAGTTCTTC. It translates to CASSQTGSERYNEQFF.